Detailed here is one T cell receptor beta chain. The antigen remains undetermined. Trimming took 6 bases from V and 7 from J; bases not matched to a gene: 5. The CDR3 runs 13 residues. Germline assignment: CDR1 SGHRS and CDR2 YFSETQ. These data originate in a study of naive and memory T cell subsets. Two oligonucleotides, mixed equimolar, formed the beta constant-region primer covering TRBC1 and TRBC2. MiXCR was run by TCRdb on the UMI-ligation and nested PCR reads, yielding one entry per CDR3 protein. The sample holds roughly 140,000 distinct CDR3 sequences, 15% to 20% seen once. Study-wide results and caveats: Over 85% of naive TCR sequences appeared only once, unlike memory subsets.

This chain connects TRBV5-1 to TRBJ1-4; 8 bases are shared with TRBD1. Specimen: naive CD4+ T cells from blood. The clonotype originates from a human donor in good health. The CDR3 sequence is CASKDREGEKLFF. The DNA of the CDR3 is TGCGCCAGCAAGGACAGGGAAGGTGAAAAACTGTTTTTT.